This is a list of T cell receptor beta chains from one sample in a study of blood T cell repertoires in COVID-19. Sequencing was performed with immunoSEQ multiplex PCR; in TCRdb, only in-frame clones are kept and a portion is missing. The sample consists of 68,000 or so clones, roughly 80% of them appearing once. Input material: peripheral blood. The receptors derive from a human donor in a cohort sampled during active COVID-19. Both conserved end residues are part of each CDR3. Size tells how often a clone was seen (once, few, many) or the class of an expanded clone, and some rows leave it out.

15	NA	TRBV5-1	CASRVAQGALDEQYF
15	NA	TRBV30	CAWSPGTLTNQPQHF
14	NA	TRBV20-1	CSASTGGNTGELFF
16	NA	TRBV28	CASSAAGGIMNTEAFF
13	NA	TRBV27	CASSLSGEGKAFF
14	NA	TRBV11-2	CASSPFLVTGEQYF
15	NA	TRBV15	CATSRGEGGTYEQYF
15	once	TRBV28	CASTYSGTSYNEQFF
14	NA	TRBV5-4	CASSPGTGANEQFF
16	NA	TRBV20-1	CSASLLGGASNQPQHF
15	NA	TRBV19	CASSPYRGQGYGYTF
12	NA	TRBV7-8	CASSPRSYEQYF
16	NA	TRBV18	CASSPASQGQGTEAFF
15	NA	TRBV6-5	CASSYSWGEGQPQHF
11	once	TRBV12-3/TRBV12-4	CASSRGYEQYF
14	NA	TRBV18	CASSYDTADAEAFF
15	NA	TRBV6-5	CASSSPGTTSYEQYF
15	NA	TRBV28	CASSPTGRGYEKLFF
14	few	TRBV5-4	CASSLEGVTYEQYF
11	NA	TRBV3-1/TRBV3-2	CASSQGDSYSF
14	NA	TRBV5-6	CASSGGAARNEQFF
15	few	TRBV5-1	CASRRTGGDYGELFF
15	NA	TRBV19	CASREEHSYNSPLHF
14	NA	TRBV6-5	CASRLQPYQETQYF
15	NA	TRBV6-2/TRBV6-3	CASSWGGSGNQPQHF
15	NA	TRBV7-2	CASSIESGGPYEQYF
16	once	TRBV27	CASSLGQGAGWDIQYF
14	NA	TRBV7-2	CASSLQGGQETQYF
11	NA	TRBV28	CASSSARPQHF
16	NA	TRBV4-1	CASSPHRGRGNTEAFF